These 4 T cell receptor beta chains came from one sample sequenced in a study of cytomegalovirus exposure and HLA in healthy donors. Primers for the PCR totalled 60 Vbeta and 13 Jbeta. The repertoire was sequenced with immunoSEQ multiplex PCR; TCRdb's copy has only in-frame clones and lacks some. Here the sample table reports about 130,000 clones. Sequenced input: PBMCs. The receptors originated from a man aged 40-49 years in good health and CMV-seronegative.

The chain combines TRBV28 with TRBJ2-7, with 9 bases fitting TRBD2. CDR3 length equals 14 residues. Germline CDR1 reads MDHEN; CDR2 reads SYDVKM. Losses at the gene ends were 6 bases for V and 6 bases for J; bases not matched to a gene: 9. The CDR3 is CASRLAGVNREQYF. The CDR3 DNA follows: TGTGCCAGCAGATTAGCGGGAGTGAACCGCGAGCAGTACTTC.

The V gene is TRBV9, the J gene TRBJ2-5, with TRBD1 identical over 10 bases. The CDR3 has 17 amino acids. V lost 3 bases, J lost 3 bases, and 11 bases stayed unmatched. Germline V gene sequence: CDR1 SGDLS, CDR2 YYNGEE. CDR3 DNA: TGTGCCAGCAGCGCGGGACAGGGGAGGGGAGGTAAAGAGACCCAGTACTTC. Its protein product is CASSAGQGRGGKETQYF.

This sequence joins TRBV6-1 and TRBJ1-2, with D possibly matching TRBD1 (5 bases). Germline V gene sequence: CDR1 MNHNS, CDR2 SASEGT. The V end was cut by 3 bases, the J end by 5 bases, with 13 bases between. The CDR3 is 14 amino acids. The CDR3 reads CASSDRVLGYGYTF. As DNA, the CDR3 is TGTGCCAGCAGTGACAGGGTATTAGGATATGGCTACACCTTC.

The genes are TRBV6-6 and TRBJ2-7; 9 nucleotides match TRBD2. From germline, CDR1 is MNHNY and CDR2 SVGAGI (reference sequence). The CDR3 runs 15 residues. Unmatched junction bases numbered 6, after V lost 2 bases and J lost 4 bases. CDR3 loop: CASSYAASGAYEQYF. As DNA, the CDR3 is TGTGCCAGCAGTTACGCGGCTAGCGGGGCTTACGAGCAGTACTTC.